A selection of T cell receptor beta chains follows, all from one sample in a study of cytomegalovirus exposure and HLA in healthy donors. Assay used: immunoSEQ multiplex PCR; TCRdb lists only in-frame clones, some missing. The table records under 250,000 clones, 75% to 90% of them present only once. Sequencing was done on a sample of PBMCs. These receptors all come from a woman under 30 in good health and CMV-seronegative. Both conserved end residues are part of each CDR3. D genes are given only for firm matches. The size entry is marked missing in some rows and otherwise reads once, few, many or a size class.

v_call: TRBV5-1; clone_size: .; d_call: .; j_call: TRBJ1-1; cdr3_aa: CASSPRPDSSPNVRRGFF; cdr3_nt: TGCGCCAGCAGCCCTCGACCTGACAGTTCCCCTAACGTTAGGCGTGGTTTCTTT
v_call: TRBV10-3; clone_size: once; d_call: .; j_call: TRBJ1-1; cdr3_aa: CAISELRDTEAFF; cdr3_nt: TGTGCCATCAGTGAGCTTAGGGACACTGAAGCTTTCTTT
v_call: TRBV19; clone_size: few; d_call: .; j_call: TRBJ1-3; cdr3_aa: CASSRDGSGNTIYF; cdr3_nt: TGTGCCAGTAGCAGGGACGGCTCTGGAAACACCATATATTTT
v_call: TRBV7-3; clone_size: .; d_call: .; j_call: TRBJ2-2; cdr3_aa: CASRFDSGRTGELFF; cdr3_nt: TGTGCCAGCAGGTTTGACAGTGGACGTACCGGGGAGCTGTTTTTT
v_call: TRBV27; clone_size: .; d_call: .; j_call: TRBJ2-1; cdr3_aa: CASSSPRQGKDEQFF; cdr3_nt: TGTGCCAGCAGTTCCCCCCGGCAGGGGAAGGATGAGCAGTTCTTC
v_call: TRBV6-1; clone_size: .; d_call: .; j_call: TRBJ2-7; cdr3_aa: CASSETGNEQYF; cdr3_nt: TGTGCCAGCAGTGAAACAGGGAACGAGCAGTACTTC
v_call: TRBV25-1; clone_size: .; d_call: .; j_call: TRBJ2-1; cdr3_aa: CASSPTGQGGEQFF; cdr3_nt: TGTGCCAGCAGCCCAACCGGGCAGGGTGGCGAGCAGTTCTTC
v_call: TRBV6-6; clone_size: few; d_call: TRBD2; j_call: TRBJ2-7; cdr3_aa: CASSSVLADEQYF; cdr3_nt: TGTGCCAGCAGTTCGGTTCTAGCGGACGAGCAGTACTTC
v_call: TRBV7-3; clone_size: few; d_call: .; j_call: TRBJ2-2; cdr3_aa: CASSLGRAGGELFF; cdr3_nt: TGTGCCAGCAGCTTAGGCCGTGCGGGCGGGGAGCTGTTTTTT
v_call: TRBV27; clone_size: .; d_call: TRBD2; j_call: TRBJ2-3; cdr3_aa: CASSLRLAGGRGDTQYF; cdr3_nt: TGTGCCAGCAGTTTACGACTAGCGGGAGGACGGGGGGATACGCAGTATTTT
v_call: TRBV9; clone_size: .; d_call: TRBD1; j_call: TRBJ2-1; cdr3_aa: CASSAAQTGGNEQFF; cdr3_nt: TGTGCCAGCAGCGCAGCCCAGACAGGGGGGAATGAGCAGTTCTTC
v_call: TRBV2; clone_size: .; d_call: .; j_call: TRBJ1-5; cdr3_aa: CASSVSHQPQHF; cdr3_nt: TGTGCCAGCAGTGTCAGCCATCAGCCCCAGCATTTT
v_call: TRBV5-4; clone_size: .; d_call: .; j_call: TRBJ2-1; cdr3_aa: CASRMAGSYNEQFF; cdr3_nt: TGTGCCAGCAGGATGGCAGGGTCCTACAATGAGCAGTTCTTC
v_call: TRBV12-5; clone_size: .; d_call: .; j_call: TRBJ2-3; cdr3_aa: CASVLTDTQYF; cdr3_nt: TGTGCTAGTGTCCTCACAGATACGCAGTATTTT
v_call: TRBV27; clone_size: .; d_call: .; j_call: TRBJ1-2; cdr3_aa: CASSLRWGGYGYTF; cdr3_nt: TGTGCCAGCAGCTTAAGGTGGGGGGGCTATGGCTACACCTTC
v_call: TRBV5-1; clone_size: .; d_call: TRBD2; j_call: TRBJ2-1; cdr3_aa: CASSPLAGGGHNEQFF; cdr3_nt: TGCGCCAGCAGCCCCTTAGCGGGAGGGGGCCACAATGAGCAGTTCTTC
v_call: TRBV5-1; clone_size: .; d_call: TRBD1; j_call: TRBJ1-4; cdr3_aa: CASSSDRVNEKLFF; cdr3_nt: TGCGCCAGCAGCTCGGACAGGGTAAATGAAAAACTGTTTTTT
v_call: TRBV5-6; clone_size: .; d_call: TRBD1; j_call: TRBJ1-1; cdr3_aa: CASSFGTGSNTEAFF; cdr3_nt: TGTGCCAGCAGCTTTGGGACAGGGTCAAACACTGAAGCTTTCTTT
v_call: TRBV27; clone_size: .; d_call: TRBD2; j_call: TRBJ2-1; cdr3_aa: CASSLSGGSFYNEQFF; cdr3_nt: TGTGCCAGCAGTTTATCGGGCGGGAGTTTCTACAATGAGCAGTTCTTC
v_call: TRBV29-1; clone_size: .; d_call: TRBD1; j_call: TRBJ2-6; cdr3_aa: CSATGTGGGANVLTF; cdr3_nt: TGCAGCGCAACCGGGACAGGGGGAGGGGCCAACGTCCTGACTTTC